A selection of T cell receptor beta chains follows, all from one sample in a study of blood T cell repertoires in COVID-19. Produced via immunoSEQ multiplex PCR; TCRdb's table is partial and in-frame only. The sample consists of 200,000 to 300,000 clones, 82% of them appearing once. Sequenced material: peripheral blood. These receptors came from a woman aged 55-70 years with active or convalescent COVID-19. Each CDR3 is given with its conserved first and last residue. A D gene is named only where the DNA matches it firmly. The listing skips clone size in some rows; elsewhere it reads once, few, many or a size class.

D	size	V	J	CDR3	DNA
TRBD1	.	TRBV5-1	TRBJ1-1	CASSNRDRDNTEAFF	TGCGCCAGCAGCAACCGGGACAGGGACAACACTGAAGCTTTCTTT
TRBD1	once	TRBV28	TRBJ1-1	CASSLSGTGRKAEAFF	TGTGCCAGCAGTCTCTCCGGGACAGGGAGAAAGGCTGAAGCTTTCTTT
.	.	TRBV10-3	TRBJ1-2	CAISQGHEAYGYTF	TGTGCCATCTCGCAGGGTCATGAGGCCTATGGCTACACCTTC
TRBD1	.	TRBV19	TRBJ1-2	CASSTDRDRGLGYGYTF	TGTGCCAGTAGTACTGACCGGGACAGGGGTCTTGGCTATGGCTACACCTTC
.	.	TRBV6-5	TRBJ1-4	CASRSGVTTNEKLFF	TGTGCCAGCAGGAGCGGGGTTACAACTAATGAAAAACTGTTTTTT
.	.	TRBV23-1	TRBJ2-7	CASSHPRQAGYEQYF	TGCGCCAGCAGTCATCCCCGACAGGCCGGCTACGAGCAGTACTTC
.	.	TRBV5-1	TRBJ2-2	CASSPGHQSGTGELFF	TGCGCCAGCAGCCCGGGACACCAGTCGGGCACCGGGGAGCTGTTTTTT
.	once	TRBV3-1/TRBV3-2	TRBJ1-5	CASSQGARQPQHF	TGTGCCAGCAGCCAGGGGGCGAGACAGCCCCAGCATTTT
.	.	TRBV28	TRBJ1-1	CASSSHQNTEAFF	TGTGCCAGCAGTTCACACCAGAACACTGAAGCTTTCTTT
.	.	TRBV5-1	TRBJ2-2	CASSHRVANTGELFF	TGCGCCAGCAGCCACAGAGTAGCGAACACCGGGGAGCTGTTTTTT
TRBD1	.	TRBV5-1	TRBJ2-3	CASSLGQGGTDTQYF	TGCGCCAGCAGCCTAGGACAGGGAGGCACAGATACGCAGTATTTT
.	.	TRBV19	TRBJ1-3	CASGRGYTIYF	TGTGCCAGCGGCAGGGGTTACACCATATATTTT
.	.	TRBV6-5	TRBJ1-1	CASSYGRGGNTEAFF	TGTGCCAGCAGTTACGGGAGGGGGGGGAACACTGAAGCTTTCTTT
TRBD1	.	TRBV7-2	TRBJ2-7	CASSSGQGPGEQYF	TGTGCCAGCAGCTCCGGACAGGGACCCGGCGAGCAGTACTTC
.	few	TRBV19	TRBJ2-4	CASSGRLTQAENIQYF	TGTGCCAGTAGTGGGAGGCTAACCCAGGCTGAAAACATTCAGTACTTC
TRBD2	.	TRBV30	TRBJ2-7	CAWSPLAGVSYEQYF	TGTGCCTGGAGTCCGCTAGCGGGGGTGTCTTACGAGCAGTACTTC
TRBD1	.	TRBV10-3	TRBJ2-7	CAISRQGEKPSYEQYF	TGTGCCATCAGTCGACAGGGGGAGAAGCCTTCCTACGAGCAGTACTTC
.	.	TRBV29-1	TRBJ2-1	CSVEDRQGSYNEQFF	TGCAGCGTTGAAGATCGGCAGGGCTCCTACAATGAGCAGTTCTTC
.	.	TRBV5-1	TRBJ1-2	CASSPGVYGYTF	TGCGCCAGCAGCCCGGGGGTCTATGGCTACACCTTC
.	.	TRBV10-3	TRBJ1-6	CAISDSPYNSPLHF	TGTGCCATCAGTGATAGCCCTTATAATTCACCCCTCCACTTT
TRBD1	.	TRBV7-6	TRBJ2-5	CASSLAGGRETQYF	TGTGCCAGCAGCTTGGCAGGGGGCCGGGAGACCCAGTACTTC
TRBD2	.	TRBV7-3	TRBJ2-5	CASSLAGGPPQYF	TGTGCCAGCAGCTTAGCGGGGGGCCCCCCCCAGTACTTC